The 2 T cell receptor beta chains in this list originate from one sample, sequenced in a study of blood T cell repertoires in COVID-19 (dated by TCRdb to about 2020). Library preparation was by the immunoSEQ multiplex PCR assay. The clones in this table, taken by TCRdb from immuneACCESS, are in-frame only. Not every clone is retained; where verified, under half of the shortfall comes from an unresolved V gene, and the cause of the rest is unknown. Across this sample there are approximately 280,000 clones, with about nine tenths seen only once. The top ten constitute about 6.8% of the sample. The specimen was peripheral blood. The receptors originated from a woman in her thirties with COVID-19, enrolled during active disease.

The V gene is TRBV19, the J gene TRBJ1-3; TRBD1 is a possible D gene (6 bases). Germline CDR1 is LNHDA and CDR2 is SQIVND (reference sequence). V was trimmed by 7 bases and J by 0 bases, leaving 19 bases between them. The CDR3 covers 17 residues. The DNA for the CDR3 is TGTGCCAGTACCCTATGGCGACAGGTTTCCTCTGGAAACACCATATATTTT. It encodes CASTLWRQVSSGNTIYF.

This sequence joins TRBV6-5 and TRBJ1-3, with D perhaps matching TRBD1 (5 bases). The CDR3 length is 14 residues. With 8 bases removed from V and 0 bases from J, the gap between germline ends came to 11 bases. CDR1 is MNHEY, CDR2 SVGAGI, per germline. The CDR3 DNA reads TGTGCCAGCGGGGGGGAAAGCTCTGGAAACACCATATATTTT. It yields the protein CASGGESSGNTIYF.